What follows are 18 T cell receptor beta chains derived from one specimen sequenced in a study of T cell repertoires in cytomegalovirus infection. TCRdb itself ran the reads through MiXCR, one entry per CDR3 protein. This sample has approximately 990,000 distinct CDR3 sequences, with around a third found just once. No cognate antigen is known for these TCRs. Material: cultured CD8+ T cells from PBMCs, obtained from culture after CMV antigen stimulation. These receptors came from a human donor in good health (CMV status not recorded). Some clones in this sample may be carry-over from other donors' samples.

The rearrangement links TRBV6-1 to TRBJ2-7; 8 bases align to TRBD1. Germline trimming cut 2 bases from V and 3 bases from J; bases unmatched to any gene: 9. The CDR3 spans 16 residues. Per the germline V gene, CDR1 is MNHNS and CDR2 is SASEGT. The CDR3 nucleotides are TGTGCCAGCAGTGAATTGCGAGCAGGGGGCGGCTACGAGCAGTACTTC. Protein: CASSELRAGGGYEQYF.

This clonotype was seen a handful of times. This chain links TRBV25-1 with TRBJ1-1; no clear D. The germline V and J ends were trimmed by 2 bases and 3 bases, with 13 bases remaining between them. CDR3 length: 15 amino acids. In germline, CDR1 is MGHDK, CDR2 SYGVNS. Here the CDR3 DNA reads TGTGCCAGCAGTGAAACTGGGCCGTTAGACACTGAAGCTTTCTTT. This codes for CASSETGPLDTEAFF.

The rearrangement uses TRBV6-2 or TRBV6-3 and TRBJ2-3; no reliable D call. Per germline, CDR1 MNHEY and CDR2 SVGEGT. The CDR3 is 11 amino acids. V dropped 4 bases and J dropped 4 bases, with 3 bases sitting between them. CDR3 in amino acids: CASSWPDTQYF. CDR3 in DNA: TGTGCCAGCAGTTGGCCAGATACGCAGTATTTT.

This clonotype occurred a few times. The chain joins TRBV10-3 to TRBJ1-1; no clear D. CDR3 length: 14 residues. Germline CDR1 is ENHRY and CDR2 is SYGVKD. The V and J ends lost 2 bases and 1 base respectively, with 8 bases between them. For the CDR3, the DNA is TGTGCCATCAGTGAGACGTTAGGGAACACTGAAGCTTTCTTT. Amino acid sequence: CAISETLGNTEAFF.

The CDR3 DNA reads as TGCAGCGTTGACCGGGGGGACTATTACGAGCAGTACTTC. This codes for CSVDRGDYYEQYF. This sequence joins TRBV29-1 and TRBJ2-7; TRBD2 agrees at 7 bases. V lost 3 bases and J lost 4; bases outside the gene matches: 6. In germline, CDR1 is SQVTM, CDR2 ANQGSEA. The CDR3 sequence is 13 residues long.

This clonotype has at least ten counts. V usage is TRBV7-2 and J usage is TRBJ2-5; D is possibly TRBD2 (5 bases). V was shortened by 1 base and J by 4 bases, with 13 bases between the two germline ends. Per germline, CDR1 SGHTA and CDR2 FQGNSA. This CDR3 region has 15 residues. CDR3 DNA sequence: TGTGCCAGCAGCTTAGGAGAGTGGGCGGGAGAGACCCAGTACTTC. As protein: CASSLGEWAGETQYF.

The chain is built from TRBV12-3 or TRBV12-4 and TRBJ2-3; possible D gene TRBD2, 6 bases. CDR3 length equals 17 residues. Trimming pared 4 bases from V and 2 bases from J, leaving 19 bases between. CDR3 nucleotides: TGTGCCAGCAGTTCGGGGACTGGGGTTCTATACACAGATACGCAGTATTTT. Encoded protein: CASSSGTGVLYTDTQYF.

The CDR3 loop reads CASSYSGEEQFF. Written as DNA, the CDR3 is TGTGCCAGCAGTTACTCGGGAGAGGAGCAGTTCTTC. The chain uses TRBV6-6 and TRBJ2-1, with D maybe TRBD2 (5 bases). Germline V gene sequence: CDR1 MNHNY, CDR2 SVGAGI (reference sequence). Trimming removed 0 bases from V and 10 bases from J, with 7 bases in between. This CDR3 region has 12 residues.

In DNA form, the CDR3 reads TGTGCCAGTTCGGATATAGCGGGGGGCCCGAATGAGCAGTTCTTC. It yields the protein CASSDIAGGPNEQFF. The chain employs TRBV19 and TRBJ2-1; 10 positions agree with TRBD2. Trimming at V came to 8 bases and at J to 7 bases, leaving 11 bases not matched to a gene. CDR1 LNHDA and CDR2 SQIVND come from the germline V gene (reference sequence). CDR3 length: 15 amino acids.

This clonotype was recorded a few times. The CDR3 is CASSQDFSARDRVRNSNQPQHF. In DNA, the CDR3 is TGCGCCAGCAGCCAAGATTTCTCTGCCCGGGACAGGGTAAGGAATAGCAATCAGCCCCAGCATTTT. The genes are TRBV4-3 and TRBJ1-5, with 9 bases matching TRBD1. This CDR3 is built from 22 residues. CDR1 and CDR2 from the germline V gene are LGHNA and YSLEER. With V trimmed by 0 bases and J by 0 bases, 18 bases remained unmatched.

The chain joins TRBV5-1 to TRBJ1-6; no reliable D call. This CDR3 contains 18 residues. Trimming shortened V by 0 bases and J by 0 bases, and 13 bases separated the two germline ends. In germline, CDR1 is SGHRS, CDR2 YFSETQ. CDR3 sequence: CASSLVTGSSSYNSPLHF. CDR3 DNA: TGCGCCAGCAGCTTGGTTACGGGCAGCAGCTCCTATAATTCACCCCTCCACTTT. Supplemented by reference TRBV5-1 and TRBJ1-6, the full variable domain reads KAGVTQTPRYLIKTRGQQVTLSCSPISGHRSVSWYQQTPGQGLQFLFEYFSETQRNKGNFPGRFSGRQFSNSRSEMNVSTLELGDSALYLCASSLVTGSSSYNSPLHFGNGTRLTVT.

The V gene is TRBV5-5, the J gene TRBJ2-7; D might be TRBD1 (5 bases). Trimming took off 0 bases at V and 1 base at J, with 14 bases between the two ends. The V gene's germline CDR1 is SGHKS and CDR2 YYEKEE (reference sequence). The CDR3 spans 16 residues. The CDR3 nucleotides are TGTGCCAGCAGCTTGGTAAAGGGGCGATGGTCCTACGAGCAGTACGTC. Amino acid sequence: CASSLVKGRWSYEQYV.

This sequence joins TRBV24-1 and TRBJ2-1; D might be TRBD2 (5 bases). CDR3 size: 11 residues. Trimming shortened V by 7 bases and J by 8 bases, and 8 bases separated the two germline ends. Per germline, CDR1 KGHDR and CDR2 SFDVKD. The CDR3 coding sequence is TGTGCCACCAGCGGAGGTCATGAGCAGTTCTTC. It specifies CATSGGHEQFF.

This sequence joins TRBV5-6 and TRBJ2-1; D is ambiguous. The length of the CDR3 is 12 residues. Germline-derived CDR1 and CDR2 are SGHDT and YYEEEE. Between the trimmed V and J ends, which lost 4 bases and 5 bases, there was a span of 7 bases. The CDR3 loop reads CASSVRNNEQFF. The CDR3 region has the DNA TGTGCCAGCAGCGTCAGGAACAATGAGCAGTTCTTC.

CDR3 nucleotide sequence: TGTGCCAGCAGCCCTTATCGGGGGGCAGGGAATGAAAAACTGTTTTTT. Its protein product is CASSPYRGAGNEKLFF. V usage is TRBV9 and J usage is TRBJ1-4; possible D gene TRBD1, 6 bases. This CDR3 is 16 amino acids long. The germline V and J ends were trimmed by 4 bases and 5 bases, with 18 bases remaining between them. Germline V gene lookup returns CDR1 SGDLS and CDR2 YYNGEE.

This clonotype turned up a few times. The rearrangement links TRBV7-9 to TRBJ1-2, with D perhaps TRBD1 (5 bases). Germline V lookup: CDR1 SEHNR, CDR2 FQNEAQ (reference sequence). The V end lost 5 bases, the J end lost 9 bases, and 13 bases lay between the germline ends. This CDR3 contains 12 residues. As DNA, the CDR3 is TGTGCCAGCAGCCCGCCCGAGGGACGCTACACCTTC. Translated, it gives CASSPPEGRYTF.

CDR3 protein: CASSRVETVPGGYTF. In nucleotides, the CDR3 is TGTGCCAGCAGTAGGGTAGAAACGGTTCCCGGTGGCTACACCTTC. V is TRBV2 and J is TRBJ1-2, with D uncertain. Per germline, CDR1 SNHLY and CDR2 FYNNEI. CDR3 size: 15 residues. With 5 bases removed from V and 7 bases from J, the gap between germline ends came to 20 bases.

The chain links TRBV4-2 to TRBJ2-1; D is uncertain. CDR3 length: 12 amino acids. V lost 1 base and J lost 8, with 6 bases in between. Germline V gene data show CDR1 as LGHNA and CDR2 as YNFKEQ. The CDR3: CASSQGVYEQFF. CDR3 sequence (DNA): TGTGCCAGCAGCCAAGGTGTTTATGAGCAGTTCTTC.